Listed here are 26 T cell receptor beta chains from one sample, sequenced in a study of shared clonotypes between healthy human individuals (dated by TCRdb to the early 2020s). Libraries were constructed by the immunoSEQ multiplex PCR assay. The source is immuneACCESS, and TCRdb retained only in-frame sequences with V and J called. Part of the clones is not carried over; for the studies checked, unresolved V genes explain less than half of this, and the remainder is unexplained. For this sample the table gives 550,000 to 700,000 clones, of which around 78% were detected only once. The ten largest make up about 1.8% of the sample. The sequencing input was memory CD4+ T cells sorted from blood. The meaning of the sample's cell subset or site label: CD45RA-negative fraction. The source of these receptors is a woman aged 25-40 years in good health.

This clone came up a few times. Other DNA sequences in the sample encode the same CDR3. The chain links TRBV5-1 to TRBJ2-2; D call uncertain. The V end lost 1 base, the J end lost 1 base, and 5 bases lay between the germline ends. Germline V gene sequence: CDR1 SGHRS, CDR2 YFSETQ. The CDR3 is 14 residues long. The CDR3 sequence is CASSLTVNTGELFF. DNA for the CDR3: TGCGCCAGCAGCTTGACAGTGAACACCGGGGAGCTGTTTTTT.

The V and J genes are TRBV18 and TRBJ1-1; the D is unclear. Germline assignment: CDR1 KGHSH and CDR2 LQKENI. The CDR3 is made up of 14 amino acids. The V end lost 3 bases, the J end lost 1 base, and 9 bases lay between the germline ends. CDR3 sequence reads: CASSPSIGNTEAFF. Written as DNA, the CDR3 is TGTGCCAGCTCACCTTCCATTGGGAACACTGAAGCTTTCTTT.

The chain is built from TRBV6-5 and TRBJ2-7, with D possibly TRBD2 on 6 matching bases. CDR1 is MNHEY, CDR2 SVGAGI, per germline. Trimming stripped 0 bases from V and 5 bases from J, with 17 bases between. The CDR3 runs to 16 residues. The CDR3 nucleotides read TGTGCCAGCAGTTACTCAGGCGGGACTGGGGTCGACGAGCAGTACTTC. Its translation is CASSYSGGTGVDEQYF.

The chain recombines TRBV6-5 with TRBJ1-6; tentative D call: TRBD1 (5 bases). This CDR3 region has 15 residues. The V end was cut by 1 base, the J end by 8 bases, with 12 bases between. Germline CDR1 is MNHEY and CDR2 is SVGAGI. CDR3 bases: TGTGCCAGCAGTTACTATGGGGGTAGCGATTCACCCCTCCACTTT. Protein sequence: CASSYYGGSDSPLHF.

This clone was counted a single time. The CDR3 sequence is CASSLEVRANEQFF. In nucleotides, the CDR3 is TGTGCCAGCAGCTTAGAGGTACGGGCTAATGAGCAGTTCTTC. The chain employs TRBV7-2 and TRBJ2-1; no clear D gene. This CDR3 is 14 amino acids long. V lost 1 base, J lost 7 bases, and 11 bases lay in between. Looked up from germline, CDR1 is SGHTA and CDR2 is FQGNSA.

The genes are TRBV28 and TRBJ1-2, with TRBD1 matching over 8 bases. Trimming cost V 6 bases and J 3 bases; bases outside gene matches: 6. This CDR3 comprises 14 residues. The V gene's germline CDR1 is MDHEN and CDR2 SYDVKM. CDR3 in amino acids: CASSPPGQDYGYTF. CDR3 nucleotide sequence: TGTGCCAGCAGCCCCCCGGGACAGGACTATGGCTACACCTTC.

This chain joins TRBV6-5 and TRBJ2-4; TRBD1 matches at 7 bases. Germline V gene lookup returns CDR1 MNHEY and CDR2 SVGAGI. With V trimmed by 6 bases and J by 7 bases, 6 bases remained unmatched. This CDR3 has 13 residues. CDR3 bases: TGTGCCAGCAGAAGAGACAGGGCCAACATTCAGTACTTC. The encoded protein is CASRRDRANIQYF.

The J gene is TRBJ1-1, the V gene TRBV6-5, with D possibly matching TRBD1 (6 bases). The germline V and J ends were trimmed by 8 bases and 6 bases, with 16 bases remaining between them. Germline-derived CDR1 and CDR2 are MNHEY and SVGAGI. The CDR3 is 13 residues long. This CDR3 is CASEKFNRAEAFF. In nucleotides, the CDR3 is TGTGCCAGCGAGAAGTTTAACAGGGCTGAAGCTTTCTTT.

CDR3 residues: CSATSGGEAFF. As DNA, the CDR3 is TGCAGTGCTACTTCAGGAGGTGAAGCTTTCTTT. The chain is built from TRBV20-1 and TRBJ1-1; no clear D gene. The CDR3 spans 11 residues. Per the germline V gene, CDR1 is DFQATT and CDR2 is SNEGSKA (reference sequence). V was shortened by 4 bases and J by 7 bases, with 10 bases between the two germline ends.

The V call is TRBV6-1, the J call TRBJ2-5, with D uncertain. The ends were cut back, 0 bases at V and 2 bases at J, with 10 bases in the middle. Germline V gene lookup returns CDR1 MNHNS and CDR2 SASEGT. The CDR3 runs 15 residues. The DNA for the CDR3 is TGTGCCAGCAGTGAAGCCTCAGCGTCACAAGAGACCCAGTACTTC. Protein: CASSEASASQETQYF.

To note about this clone: A much larger clone is a single base away; this may be a read error. J is TRBJ2-5 and V is TRBV28; D not resolved. The CDR3 extends over 11 amino acids. The V and J ends lost 2 bases and 5 bases respectively, with 3 bases between them. Germline lookup yields CDR1 MDHEN and CDR2 SYDVKM. DNA of the CDR3: TGTGCCAGCAGTTTAACGGAGACCCAGTACTTC. Amino acid sequence: CASSLTETQYF.

The J gene is TRBJ2-1, the V gene TRBV30; tentatively, D is TRBD2 (6 bases). The CDR3 sequence is 13 residues long. Trimming took 4 bases from V and 0 from J, leaving 7 bases between them. Germline V gene data show CDR1 as GTSNPN and CDR2 as SVGIG (reference sequence). The CDR3 coding sequence is TGTGCCTGGACGACTAGCTCCTACAATGAGCAGTTCTTC. It translates to CAWTTSSYNEQFF.

V usage is TRBV28 and J usage is TRBJ2-3, with 9 bases identical to TRBD1. V lost 4 bases and J lost 0; bases outside the gene matches: 8. Germline assignment: CDR1 MDHEN and CDR2 SYDVKM. CDR3 length equals 17 residues. The CDR3: CASSSAGTGISTDTQYF. The CDR3 DNA is TGTGCCAGCAGTTCCGCCGGGACAGGGATAAGCACAGATACGCAGTATTTT.

The rearrangement uses TRBV7-8 and TRBJ2-7; TRBD1 agrees at 7 bases. The CDR3 is 15 amino acids. Trimming took 7 bases from V and 3 from J; bases not matched to a gene: 12. Germline lookup yields CDR1 SGHVS and CDR2 FQNEAQ. The CDR3 loop reads CASTGRDRVGYEQYF. The CDR3 region has the DNA TGTGCCAGCACGGGGAGAGACAGGGTGGGCTACGAGCAGTACTTC.

The gene calls are TRBV29-1 and TRBJ2-3, with TRBD1 identical over 9 bases. Germline V gene lookup returns CDR1 SQVTM and CDR2 ANQGSEA. The CDR3 consists of 17 residues. Trimming cost V 6 bases and J 4 bases; bases outside gene matches: 17. The CDR3 sequence: CSVLAGTGTRNADTQYF. CDR3 nucleotides: TGCAGCGTGTTGGCAGGGACAGGGACCCGCAACGCAGATACGCAGTATTTT.

This chain connects TRBV11-2 to TRBJ2-1; tentatively, D is TRBD1 (6 bases). CDR3 length: 14 residues. The ends were cut back, 1 base at V and 6 bases at J, with 10 bases in the middle. Germline V lookup: CDR1 SGHAT, CDR2 FQNNGV. The CDR3 sequence is CASSLVGTLNEQFF. CDR3 coding DNA: TGTGCCAGCAGCTTAGTAGGGACACTCAATGAGCAGTTCTTC.

The chain has TRBV7-7 and TRBJ2-5, with D tentatively TRBD1 (7 bases). In germline, CDR1 is SSHAT, CDR2 FNYEAQ (reference sequence). This CDR3 region has 14 residues. V dropped 5 bases and J dropped 5 bases, with 15 bases sitting between them. CDR3 amino acids: CASSHGQAGETQYF. CDR3 in DNA: TGTGCCAGCAGCCACGGACAGGCGGGGGAGACCCAGTACTTC.

The V and J genes are TRBV5-1 and TRBJ2-2; D gene unclear. This CDR3 spans 14 amino acids. CDR1 and CDR2 from the germline V gene are SGHRS and YFSETQ. Trimming shortened V by 4 bases and J by 4 bases, and 11 bases separated the two germline ends. The CDR3 nucleotides are TGCGCCAGCAGCCCGGAACCGTCCACCGGGGAGCTGTTTTTT. It encodes CASSPEPSTGELFF.

The J gene is TRBJ1-5, the V gene TRBV6-6; D unresolved. V lost 5 bases, J lost 2 bases, and 7 bases lay in between. The CDR3 extends over 13 amino acids. Per the germline V gene, CDR1 is MNHNY and CDR2 is SVGAGI (reference sequence). The CDR3 loop reads CASSLWGNQPQHF. CDR3 coding DNA: TGTGCCAGCAGTCTCTGGGGCAATCAGCCCCAGCATTTT.

The rearrangement links TRBV9 to TRBJ2-3, with 10 positions matching TRBD2. The CDR3 runs 18 residues. The J segment lost 6 bases and the V segment lost 0 bases, leaving 13 bases of the junction unmatched. Germline values: CDR1 SGDLS, CDR2 YYNGEE. The CDR3 loop reads CASSVAEASGSSRDTQYF. The CDR3 nucleotides read TGTGCCAGCAGCGTAGCTGAGGCTAGCGGGAGTTCAAGGGATACGCAGTATTTT.

The chain uses TRBV28 and TRBJ1-5; D possibly corresponds to TRBD1 (5 bases). This CDR3 is built from 15 residues. The ends were cut back, 9 bases at V and 0 bases at J, with 15 bases in the middle. The germline V gene encodes CDR1 MDHEN and CDR2 SYDVKM. CDR3 nucleotides: TGTGCCAGTGAACTGGGACTGTTTAGCAATCAGCCCCAGCATTTT. Protein sequence: CASELGLFSNQPQHF.

The rearrangement uses TRBV11-1 and TRBJ2-2; D remains ambiguous. V shed 3 bases and J shed 0 bases, with 5 bases lying between them. This CDR3 spans 14 amino acids. The germline V gene has CDR1 SGHAT and CDR2 FQDESV (reference sequence). In DNA form, the CDR3 reads TGTGCCAGCAGCTTCTACACGAACACCGGGGAGCTGTTTTTT. It translates to CASSFYTNTGELFF. The entire variable domain, with the rest obtained from reference TRBV11-1 and TRBJ2-2, is as follows: EAEVAQSPRYKITEKSQAVAFWCDPISGHATLYWYRQILGQGPELLVQFQDESVVDDSQLPKDRFSAERLKGVDSTLKIQPAELGDSAMYLCASSFYTNTGELFFGEGSRLTVL.

The chain uses TRBV14 and TRBJ2-1; 9 bases align to TRBD2. Germline V CDR1 and CDR2: SGHDN, FVKESK. This CDR3 is 16 amino acids long. The trim removed 3 bases at V and 4 bases at J, leaving 7 bases unmatched. The CDR3 region has the DNA TGTGCCAGCAGCCAGATAGCGGGAGCAGGGTACAATGAGCAGTTCTTC. Amino acids: CASSQIAGAGYNEQFF.

The chain links TRBV12-5 to TRBJ1-1; 11 nucleotides line up with TRBD1. The germline CDR1 and CDR2 sequences are LGHNT and FRNRAP. V shed 8 bases, J shed 0 bases, and the junction held 8 bases outside the gene matches. This CDR3 contains 16 residues. CDR3 bases: TGTGCTAGTTCCTTCGGGACAGGGGGGATGAACACTGAAGCTTTCTTT. It yields the protein CASSFGTGGMNTEAFF.

V usage is TRBV5-1 and J usage is TRBJ2-6, with 9 nucleotides matching TRBD1. Germline V gives CDR1 SGHRS, CDR2 YFSETQ. J lost 0 bases, V lost 5 bases, and 3 bases had no gene match. This CDR3 contains 16 residues. This chain's CDR3 is CASRAQGASGANVLTF. The DNA of the CDR3 is TGCGCCAGCAGGGCACAGGGGGCCTCTGGGGCCAACGTCCTGACTTTC.

The chain carries TRBV7-2 and TRBJ2-7; D possibly uses TRBD1 or TRBD2 (5 bases each). The CDR3 length is 19 residues. The V gene lost 6 bases and the J gene lost 5 bases, with 32 bases spanning the gap. Looked up from germline, CDR1 is SGHTA and CDR2 is FQGNSA. The CDR3, as DNA: TGTGCCAGCAGGTCAATCCGTCCACCCCTACGGGGCGATGGGGACGAGCAGTACTTC. Its protein is CASRSIRPPLRGDGDEQYF.